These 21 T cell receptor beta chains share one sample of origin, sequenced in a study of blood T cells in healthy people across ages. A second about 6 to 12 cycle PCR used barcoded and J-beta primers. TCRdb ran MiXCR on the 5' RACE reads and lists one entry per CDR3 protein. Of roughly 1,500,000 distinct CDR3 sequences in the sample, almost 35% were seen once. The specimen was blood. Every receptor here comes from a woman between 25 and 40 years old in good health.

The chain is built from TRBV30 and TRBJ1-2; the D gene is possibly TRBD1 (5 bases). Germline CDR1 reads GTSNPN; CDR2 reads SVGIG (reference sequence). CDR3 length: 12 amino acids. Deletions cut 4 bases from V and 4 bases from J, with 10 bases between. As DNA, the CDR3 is TGTGCCTGGACCGGGACCTTCTATGGCTACACCTTC. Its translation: CAWTGTFYGYTF.

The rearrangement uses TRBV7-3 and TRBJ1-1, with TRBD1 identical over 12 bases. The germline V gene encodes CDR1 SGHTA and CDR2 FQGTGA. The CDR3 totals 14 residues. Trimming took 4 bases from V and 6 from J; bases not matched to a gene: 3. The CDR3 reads CASSSGQGAAEAFF. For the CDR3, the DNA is TGTGCCAGCAGCTCGGGACAGGGGGCCGCTGAAGCTTTCTTT.

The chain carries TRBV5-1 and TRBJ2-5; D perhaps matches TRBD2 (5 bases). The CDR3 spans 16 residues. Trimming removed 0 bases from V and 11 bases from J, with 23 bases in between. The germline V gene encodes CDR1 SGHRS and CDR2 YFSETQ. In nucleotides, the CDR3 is TGCGCCAGCAGCTTGGCGCGGAGAGGGCCGGCCGATGAGCAGTACTTC. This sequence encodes CASSLARRGPADEQYF.

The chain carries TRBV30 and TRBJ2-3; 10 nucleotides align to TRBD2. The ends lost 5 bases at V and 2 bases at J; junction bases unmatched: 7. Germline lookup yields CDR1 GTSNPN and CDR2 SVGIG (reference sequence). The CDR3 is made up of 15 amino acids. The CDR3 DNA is TGTGCCTGGCCTCAACTAGCGGGGCACACAGATACGCAGTATTTT. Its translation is CAWPQLAGHTDTQYF.

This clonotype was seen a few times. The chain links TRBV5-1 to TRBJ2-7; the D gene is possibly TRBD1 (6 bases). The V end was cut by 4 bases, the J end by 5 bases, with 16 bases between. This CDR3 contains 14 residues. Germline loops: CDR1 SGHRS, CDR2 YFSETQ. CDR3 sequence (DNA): TGCGCCAGCAGCCCAGGGACAATCCCCCACGAGCAGTACTTC. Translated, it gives CASSPGTIPHEQYF. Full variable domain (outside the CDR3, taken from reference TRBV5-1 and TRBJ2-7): KAGVTQTPRYLIKTRGQQVTLSCSPISGHRSVSWYQQTPGQGLQFLFEYFSETQRNKGNFPGRFSGRQFSNSRSEMNVSTLELGDSALYLCASSPGTIPHEQYFGPGTRLTVT.

The chain's CDR3 is CATSRGGTSGSDTQYF. The CDR3 nucleotides are TGTGCCACCAGCAGAGGAGGGACTAGCGGCTCAGATACGCAGTATTTT. The chain is built from TRBV15 and TRBJ2-3; TRBD2 matches at 11 bases. Germline CDR1 is LNHNV and CDR2 is YYDKDF (reference sequence). The V segment lost 1 base and the J segment 4 bases; nucleotides outside the gene matches: 4. The CDR3 extends over 16 amino acids. Together with reference TRBV15 and TRBJ2-3, the CDR3 gives the full variable domain: DAMVIQNPRYQVTQFGKPVTLSCSQTLNHNVMYWYQQKSSQAPKLLFHYYDKDFNNEADTPDNFQSRRPNTSFCFLDIRSPGLGDTAMYLCATSRGGTSGSDTQYFGPGTRLTVL.

CDR3 coding DNA: TGCAGTGCTAGAGCGCGGCACGCGAACACTGAAGCTTTCTTT. Amino acid sequence: CSARARHANTEAFF. V and J are TRBV20-1 and TRBJ1-1; D is undetermined. V was clipped by 1 base and J by 1 base, with 10 bases between them. The CDR3 totals 14 residues. Germline V gene sequence: CDR1 DFQATT, CDR2 SNEGSKA (reference sequence).

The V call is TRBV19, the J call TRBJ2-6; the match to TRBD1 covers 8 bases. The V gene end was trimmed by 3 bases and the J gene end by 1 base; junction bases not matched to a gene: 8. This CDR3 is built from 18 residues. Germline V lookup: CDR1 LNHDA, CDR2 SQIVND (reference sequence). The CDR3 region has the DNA TGTGCCAGTAGTATGGGCAGGGGGCGCGGGTCTGGGGCCAACGTCCTGACTTTC. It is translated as CASSMGRGRGSGANVLTF.

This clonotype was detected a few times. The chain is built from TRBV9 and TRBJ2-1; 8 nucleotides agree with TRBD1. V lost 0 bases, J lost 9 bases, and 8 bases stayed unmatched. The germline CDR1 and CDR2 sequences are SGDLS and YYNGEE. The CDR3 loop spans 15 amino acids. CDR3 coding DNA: TGTGCCAGCAGCGTAGGACAGGGGACGTTCGGTGAGCAGTTCTTC. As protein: CASSVGQGTFGEQFF.

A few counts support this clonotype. DNA for the CDR3: TGTGCCAGCAGACCCATGACTAGCGGGGGGGCCGAAGATACGCAGTATTTT. The encoded protein is CASRPMTSGGAEDTQYF. The chain is built from TRBV4-2 and TRBJ2-3, with 14 bases fitting TRBD2. V was pared by 6 bases and J by 5 bases, with 10 bases of the junction left unmatched. The CDR3 consists of 17 residues. Germline V gene data show CDR1 as LGHNA and CDR2 as YNFKEQ.

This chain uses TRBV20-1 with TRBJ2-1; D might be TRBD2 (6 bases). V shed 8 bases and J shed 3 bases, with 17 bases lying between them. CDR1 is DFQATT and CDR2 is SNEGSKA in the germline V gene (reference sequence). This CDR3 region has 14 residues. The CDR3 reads CSCSGHAIYNEQFF. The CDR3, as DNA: TGCAGTTGTAGCGGCCATGCCATCTACAATGAGCAGTTCTTC.

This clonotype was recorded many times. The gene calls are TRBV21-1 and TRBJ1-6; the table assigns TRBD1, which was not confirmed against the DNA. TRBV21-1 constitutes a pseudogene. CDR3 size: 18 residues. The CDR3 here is CASSKYGGTGSYNSPLHF. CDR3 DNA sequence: TGTGCCAGCAGCAAATACGGTGGGACCGGCTCCTATAATTCACCCCTCCACTTT.

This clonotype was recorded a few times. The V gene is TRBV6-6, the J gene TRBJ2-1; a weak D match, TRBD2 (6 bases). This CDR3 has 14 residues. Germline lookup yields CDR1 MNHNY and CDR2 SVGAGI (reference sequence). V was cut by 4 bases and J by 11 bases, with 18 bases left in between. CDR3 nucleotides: TGTGCCAGCAGTTTACAACCCGGTGGGACTCAGCAGTTCTTC. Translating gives CASSLQPGGTQQFF.

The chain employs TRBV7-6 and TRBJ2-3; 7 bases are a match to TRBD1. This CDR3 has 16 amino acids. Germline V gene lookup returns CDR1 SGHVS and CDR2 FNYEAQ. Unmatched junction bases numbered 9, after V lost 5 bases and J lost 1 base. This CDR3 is CASSPKQGLGTDTQYF. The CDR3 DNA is TGTGCCAGCAGCCCCAAACAGGGGTTGGGCACAGATACGCAGTATTTT.

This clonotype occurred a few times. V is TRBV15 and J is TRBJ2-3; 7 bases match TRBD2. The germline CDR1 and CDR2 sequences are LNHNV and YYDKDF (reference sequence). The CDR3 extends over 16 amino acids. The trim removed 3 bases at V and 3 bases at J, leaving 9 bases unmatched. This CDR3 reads CATSRNGGSATDTQYF. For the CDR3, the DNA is TGTGCCACCAGCAGGAACGGCGGGAGCGCGACAGATACGCAGTATTTT.

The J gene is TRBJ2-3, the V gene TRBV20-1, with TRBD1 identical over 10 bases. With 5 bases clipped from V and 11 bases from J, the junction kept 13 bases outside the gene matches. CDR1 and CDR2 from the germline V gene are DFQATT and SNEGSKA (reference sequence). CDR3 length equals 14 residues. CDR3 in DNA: TGCAGTGCTGCCCGGACAGGGGGAGCGGTACAGCAGTATTTT. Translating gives CSAARTGGAVQQYF.

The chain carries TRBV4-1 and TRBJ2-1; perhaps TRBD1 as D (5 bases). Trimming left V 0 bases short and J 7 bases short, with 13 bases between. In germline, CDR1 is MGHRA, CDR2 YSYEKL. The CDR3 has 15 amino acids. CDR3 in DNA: TGCGCCAGCAGCCAAGATTCCAGGGTTAGGAATGAGCAGTTCTTC. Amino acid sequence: CASSQDSRVRNEQFF.

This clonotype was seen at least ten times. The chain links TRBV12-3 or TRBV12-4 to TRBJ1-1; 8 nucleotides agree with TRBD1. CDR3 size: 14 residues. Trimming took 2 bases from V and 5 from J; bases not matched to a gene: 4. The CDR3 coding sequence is TGTGCCAGCAGTTTACAGGGGGCTAGTACTGAAGCTTTCTTT. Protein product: CASSLQGASTEAFF.

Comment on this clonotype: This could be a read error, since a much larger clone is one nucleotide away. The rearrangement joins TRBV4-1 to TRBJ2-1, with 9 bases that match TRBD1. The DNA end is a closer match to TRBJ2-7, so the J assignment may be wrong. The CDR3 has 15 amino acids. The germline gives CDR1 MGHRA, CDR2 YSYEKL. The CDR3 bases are TGCGCCAGCAGCGGGACAGGGAGGTCCTACAATGAGCAGTACTTC. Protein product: CASSGTGRSYNEQYF.

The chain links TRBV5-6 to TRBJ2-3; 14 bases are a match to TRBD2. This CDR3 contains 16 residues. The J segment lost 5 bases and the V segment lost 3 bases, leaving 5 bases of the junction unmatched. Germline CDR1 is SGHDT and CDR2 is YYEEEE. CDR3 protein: CASSWGLAGAGDTQYF. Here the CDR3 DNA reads TGTGCCAGCAGCTGGGGACTAGCGGGAGCGGGAGATACGCAGTATTTT.

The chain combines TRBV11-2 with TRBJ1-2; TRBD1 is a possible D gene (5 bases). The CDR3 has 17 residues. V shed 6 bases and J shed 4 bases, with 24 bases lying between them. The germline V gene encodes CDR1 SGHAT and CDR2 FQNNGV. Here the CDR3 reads CASSHVAETAKTYGYTF. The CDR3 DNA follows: TGTGCCAGCAGTCATGTAGCTGAGACAGCGAAGACCTATGGCTACACCTTC.